This TCR beta chain appears in the sequencing data of a study of cytomegalovirus exposure and HLA in healthy donors. The PCR used 60 Vbeta and 13 Jbeta primers. TCRdb's table, derived via immunoSEQ multiplex PCR, lists solely in-frame clones and lacks some. Of 150,000 to 200,000 clones listed, 80% to 90% were seen once; the top ten hold around a tenth. General study results and limits: In a later analysis, most CMV-associated TCR beta chains appeared HLA-restricted. It was in a later analysis that TCR association rates were seen to vary by HLA locus, highest for DRB1 and lowest for HLA-C.

The V gene lost 2 bases and the J gene lost 0 bases, with 7 bases spanning the gap. This CDR3 region has 13 residues. The V gene's germline CDR1 is GTSNPN and CDR2 SVGIG (reference sequence). About this clone itself: Antigen: not known.

Sequenced: PBMCs. This chain links TRBV30 with TRBJ1-2, with a possible D match to TRBD1 (5 bases). The sequence was obtained from a middle-aged man in good health and CMV-seropositive. The CDR3 is CAWSRGANYGYTF. Written as DNA, the CDR3 is TGTGCCTGGAGTCGGGGGGCTAACTATGGCTACACCTTC.